A single sample is the source of the 4 T cell receptor beta chains below, sequenced in a study of control samples from healthy donors and cancer patients. Libraries were prepared by immunoSEQ multiplex PCR; TCRdb keeps only in-frame clonotypes and omits some of them. The repertoire has 260,000 or so clones, almost 85% of them found once; the top ten carry approximately 12%. The specimen sequenced was PBMCs. The receptors were gathered from a woman aged 55-70 years with lung cancer.

The V gene is TRBV6-6, the J gene TRBJ2-5, with TRBD2 matching 13 bases. Looked up from germline, CDR1 is MNHNY and CDR2 is SVGAGI (reference sequence). V was clipped by 7 bases and J by 5 bases; unmatched bases: 7. The CDR3 spans 15 residues. The CDR3 coding sequence is TGTGCCAGCACCTTACTAGCGGGGGGGTTCGAGACCCAGTACTTC. Translated: CASTLLAGGFETQYF.

V and J are TRBV9 and TRBJ2-2, with D tentatively TRBD1 (5 bases). The CDR3 loop spans 15 amino acids. The germline V gene encodes CDR1 SGDLS and CDR2 YYNGEE. V was shortened by 7 bases and J by 3 bases, with 16 bases between the two germline ends. The CDR3 region has the DNA TGTGCCAGCCGGACAAGTACGCGAGACACCGGGGAGCTGTTTTTT. Translating gives CASRTSTRDTGELFF.

The gene calls are TRBV25-1 and TRBJ2-5; the D gene is possibly TRBD1 (7 bases). The germline CDR1 and CDR2 sequences are MGHDK and SYGVNS. The CDR3 consists of 15 residues. V lost 0 bases and J 6 bases, leaving 14 bases between the germline ends. In DNA form, the CDR3 reads TGTGCCAGCAGTGAATATGGAGGGGGACAGAAGACCCAGTACTTC. Translating gives CASSEYGGGQKTQYF.

This sequence joins TRBV7-8 and TRBJ1-5, with D unresolved. Germline CDR1 is SGHVS and CDR2 is FQNEAQ. The CDR3 has 14 amino acids. The V end lost 1 base, the J end lost 5 bases, and 9 bases lay between the germline ends. For the CDR3, the DNA is TGTGCCAGCAGCTTAGATGGGTTCGATCAGCCCCAGCATTTT. This translates into CASSLDGFDQPQHF.